This is a list of T cell receptor beta chains from one sample in a study of blood T cell repertoires in COVID-19. Measured with immunoSEQ multiplex PCR; TCRdb has only the in-frame clones, and not every one. The table records about 140,000 clones, around 90% of them present only once. Sequenced input: peripheral blood. These TCRs come from a woman between 50 and 59 years old with acute or convalescent COVID-19. The CDR3 runs from the conserved cysteine through the conserved F or W. D genes are given only for firm matches. The size of a clone is reported for some rows only, either as once, few or many, or as a class for expanded clones.

j_call: TRBJ1-3
clone_size: once
d_call: NA
v_call: TRBV6-5
cdr3_nt: TGTGCCAGCAGCCCGACTCTTATCTCTGGAAACACCATATATTTT
cdr3_aa: CASSPTLISGNTIYF

j_call: TRBJ2-1
clone_size: NA
d_call: TRBD2
v_call: TRBV9
cdr3_nt: TGTGCCAGCAGCGTAGCTGGTCTTGGGGCTAGCGGGACTACCTACAATGAGCAGTTCTTC
cdr3_aa: CASSVAGLGASGTTYNEQFF

j_call: TRBJ2-1
clone_size: few
d_call: NA
v_call: TRBV24-1
cdr3_nt: TGTGCTAACCTTGGTCATGCGGAGTTCTTC
cdr3_aa: CANLGHAEFF

j_call: TRBJ1-3
clone_size: NA
d_call: NA
v_call: TRBV29-1
cdr3_nt: TGCAGCGTTGAAGAAGGGGTAGGGGGAAACACCATATATTTT
cdr3_aa: CSVEEGVGGNTIYF

j_call: TRBJ2-7
clone_size: once
d_call: TRBD1
v_call: TRBV20-1
cdr3_nt: TGCAGTGCTAGTAGCCTGACAGGGGCACACTACGAGCAGTACTTC
cdr3_aa: CSASSLTGAHYEQYF

j_call: TRBJ2-2
clone_size: NA
d_call: TRBD1
v_call: TRBV5-1
cdr3_nt: TGCGCCAGCAGCTTGGTCGGACAGGGGAACACCGGGGAGCTGTTTTTT
cdr3_aa: CASSLVGQGNTGELFF

j_call: TRBJ1-1
clone_size: NA
d_call: NA
v_call: TRBV6-5
cdr3_nt: TGTGCCAGCATTTTGACAGGGAACACTGAAGCTTTCTTT
cdr3_aa: CASILTGNTEAFF

j_call: TRBJ1-5
clone_size: NA
d_call: NA
v_call: TRBV12-3/TRBV12-4
cdr3_nt: TGTGCCAGCAGTGAACAGGGTCTGCAGCCCCAGCATTTT
cdr3_aa: CASSEQGLQPQHF

j_call: TRBJ1-2
clone_size: NA
d_call: NA
v_call: TRBV4-2
cdr3_nt: TGTGCCAGCAGCCCTAGGGAGGGGGAAGGCTATGGCTACACCTTC
cdr3_aa: CASSPREGEGYGYTF

j_call: TRBJ1-4
clone_size: NA
d_call: NA
v_call: TRBV5-6
cdr3_nt: TGTGCCAGCAGCTTGCAACAAGGGAGAAAACTGTTTTTT
cdr3_aa: CASSLQQGRKLFF

j_call: TRBJ2-5
clone_size: NA
d_call: TRBD1
v_call: TRBV6-5
cdr3_nt: TGTGCCAGCAGTTACCCAGGGGGGACCCAGTACTTC
cdr3_aa: CASSYPGGTQYF

j_call: TRBJ2-1
clone_size: NA
d_call: NA
v_call: TRBV24-1
cdr3_nt: TGTGCCACCTCCCCTCCGGGGTCCAATGAGCAGTTCTTC
cdr3_aa: CATSPPGSNEQFF

j_call: TRBJ2-7
clone_size: few
d_call: NA
v_call: TRBV3-1/TRBV3-2
cdr3_nt: TGTGCCAGCAGCCCCTATTCGGGGGACGAGCAGTACTTC
cdr3_aa: CASSPYSGDEQYF

j_call: TRBJ2-2
clone_size: NA
d_call: NA
v_call: TRBV6-5
cdr3_nt: TGTGCCAGCAGAAATCCGGGGGGCTGGACCCGGGAGCTGTTTTTT
cdr3_aa: CASRNPGGWTRELFF

j_call: TRBJ1-4
clone_size: NA
d_call: NA
v_call: TRBV29-1
cdr3_nt: TGCAGCGTTAGCGTATCGGACAGCCTTAATGAAAAACTGTTTTTT
cdr3_aa: CSVSVSDSLNEKLFF

j_call: TRBJ2-4
clone_size: NA
d_call: NA
v_call: TRBV18
cdr3_nt: TGTGCCAGCTCACCACCCAGGGGACGAAACATTCAGTACTTC
cdr3_aa: CASSPPRGRNIQYF

j_call: TRBJ2-1
clone_size: NA
d_call: TRBD2
v_call: TRBV7-8
cdr3_nt: TGTGCCAGCAGCGTGACTAGCGGGAGGGCCTCGGATGAGCAGTTCTTC
cdr3_aa: CASSVTSGRASDEQFF

j_call: TRBJ2-7
clone_size: NA
d_call: TRBD1
v_call: TRBV6-5
cdr3_nt: TGTGCCAGCAGTTACTCTCCCTACAGGGGCCCCTACGAGCAGTACTTC
cdr3_aa: CASSYSPYRGPYEQYF

j_call: TRBJ2-7
clone_size: NA
d_call: NA
v_call: TRBV18
cdr3_nt: TGTGCCAGCTCACCACGAGGCCACGAGCAGTACTTC
cdr3_aa: CASSPRGHEQYF

j_call: TRBJ2-2
clone_size: NA
d_call: TRBD2
v_call: TRBV19
cdr3_nt: TGTGCCAGTAGTATAGGTAGCGGGATCACCGGGGAGCTGTTTTTT
cdr3_aa: CASSIGSGITGELFF

j_call: TRBJ2-1
clone_size: once
d_call: TRBD2
v_call: TRBV7-2
cdr3_nt: TGTGCCAGCAGCTTGGGCCAGGGACGTAGCGGGAGATACAATGAGCAGTTCTTC
cdr3_aa: CASSLGQGRSGRYNEQFF

j_call: TRBJ2-7
clone_size: NA
d_call: NA
v_call: TRBV12-3/TRBV12-4
cdr3_nt: TGTGCCAGCAGTTGGGAGATTTCCTACGAGCAGTACTTC
cdr3_aa: CASSWEISYEQYF

j_call: TRBJ1-5
clone_size: NA
d_call: NA
v_call: TRBV20-1
cdr3_nt: TGCAGTGCTAGTCAGTCCAGGGGTGATCAGCCCCAGCATTTT
cdr3_aa: CSASQSRGDQPQHF

j_call: TRBJ2-1
clone_size: few
d_call: NA
v_call: TRBV2
cdr3_nt: TGTGCCAGCAAAAAAGACAGTCCCAGCTCCTACAATGAGCAGTTCTTC
cdr3_aa: CASKKDSPSSYNEQFF

j_call: TRBJ1-6
clone_size: NA
d_call: TRBD1
v_call: TRBV5-1
cdr3_nt: TGCGCCAGCAGCTTGCCTCCGGGACAGGGAAACTCACCCCTCCACTTT
cdr3_aa: CASSLPPGQGNSPLHF

j_call: TRBJ1-2
clone_size: once
d_call: TRBD1
v_call: TRBV28
cdr3_nt: TGTGCCAGCAGTTCGATCAGGGGGTACTATGGCTACACCTTC
cdr3_aa: CASSSIRGYYGYTF

j_call: TRBJ1-6
clone_size: NA
d_call: TRBD1
v_call: TRBV4-1
cdr3_nt: TGCGCCAGCAGCCAAGGGGGGACAGGCCGGAGTTCACCCCTCCACTTT
cdr3_aa: CASSQGGTGRSSPLHF

j_call: TRBJ2-1
clone_size: NA
d_call: TRBD1
v_call: TRBV7-2
cdr3_nt: TGTGCCAGCAGCTCATTTCGGACAGGGGGCGCGAGGTACAATGAGCAGTTCTTC
cdr3_aa: CASSSFRTGGARYNEQFF

j_call: TRBJ2-7
clone_size: NA
d_call: NA
v_call: TRBV5-1
cdr3_nt: TGCGCCAGCAGCTTGGAACCGGGGTACCCCTACGAGCAGTACTTC
cdr3_aa: CASSLEPGYPYEQYF

j_call: TRBJ2-7
clone_size: NA
d_call: NA
v_call: TRBV6-5
cdr3_nt: TGTGCCAGCAGTCGGGACTTCAACTACGAGCAGTACTTC
cdr3_aa: CASSRDFNYEQYF

j_call: TRBJ1-2
clone_size: once
d_call: TRBD1
v_call: TRBV5-1
cdr3_nt: TGCGCCAGCAGCTATACGCAGGGGGCGACTGGCTACACCTTC
cdr3_aa: CASSYTQGATGYTF

j_call: TRBJ1-5
clone_size: NA
d_call: NA
v_call: TRBV27
cdr3_nt: TGTGCCAGCAGTTTGGCCAGGAATCAGCCCCAGCATTTT
cdr3_aa: CASSLARNQPQHF

j_call: TRBJ2-3
clone_size: NA
d_call: TRBD2
v_call: TRBV12-3/TRBV12-4
cdr3_nt: TGTGCCAGCACGCGGGGGAACACAGATACGCAGTATTTT
cdr3_aa: CASTRGNTDTQYF

j_call: TRBJ2-3
clone_size: NA
d_call: NA
v_call: TRBV2
cdr3_nt: TGTGCCAGCAGTCCAGCGGGCCCTCGCACAGATACGCAGTATTTT
cdr3_aa: CASSPAGPRTDTQYF

j_call: TRBJ1-2
clone_size: NA
d_call: TRBD1
v_call: TRBV7-6
cdr3_nt: TGTGCCAGCAGCTTAGAACTAGGGACAGGGATTCGGAACTATGGCTACACCTTC
cdr3_aa: CASSLELGTGIRNYGYTF